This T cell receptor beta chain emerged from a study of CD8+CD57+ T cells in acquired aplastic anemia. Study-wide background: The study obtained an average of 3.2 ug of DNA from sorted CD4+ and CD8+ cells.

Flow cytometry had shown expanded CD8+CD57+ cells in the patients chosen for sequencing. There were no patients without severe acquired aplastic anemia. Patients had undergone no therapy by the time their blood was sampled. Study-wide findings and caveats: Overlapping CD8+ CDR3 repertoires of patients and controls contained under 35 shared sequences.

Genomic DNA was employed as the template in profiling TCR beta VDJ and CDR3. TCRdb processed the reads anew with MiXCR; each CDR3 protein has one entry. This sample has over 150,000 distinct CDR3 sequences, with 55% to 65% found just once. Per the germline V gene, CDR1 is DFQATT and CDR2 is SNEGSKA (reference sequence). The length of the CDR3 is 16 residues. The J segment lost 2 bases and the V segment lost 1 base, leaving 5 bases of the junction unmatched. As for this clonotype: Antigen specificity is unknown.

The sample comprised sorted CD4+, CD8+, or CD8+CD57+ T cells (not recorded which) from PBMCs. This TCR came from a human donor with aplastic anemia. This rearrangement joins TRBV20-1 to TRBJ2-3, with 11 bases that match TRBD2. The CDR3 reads CSARGGLAETTDTQYF. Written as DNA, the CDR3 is TGCAGTGCTAGAGGGGGACTAGCGGAGACCACAGATACGCAGTATTTT.